This T cell receptor (beta chain) comes out of a study of shared clonotypes between healthy human individuals. Study at large: Researchers assigned three CD4 naive, three CD4 memory, two CD8 naive and one CD8 memory plate to each donor.

The CDR3 spans 14 residues. Germline V gene sequence: CDR1 SGHRS, CDR2 YFSETQ. Deletions cut 4 bases from V and 5 bases from J, with 15 bases between. Profiling relied on immunoSEQ multiplex PCR, and the TCRdb table lists in-frame clones only, not all of them. The table lists some 1.5 million clones, approximately 97% of them singletons. Study-level results: The low donor count limited represented genetic and exposure-history diversity.

Notes on this clone: The antigen remains undetermined.

The sample was naive CD4+ T cells sorted from blood. The subset here: CD45RA+ positively selected. The genes are TRBV5-1 and TRBJ1-2; possibly TRBD1 for D (6 bases). This clonotype was obtained from a man aged 25 to 40 in good health. In DNA, the CDR3 is TGCGCCAGCAGCGACGCACAGGGAGGTTATGGCTACACCTTC. This translates into CASSDAQGGYGYTF.